The clone carrying this T cell receptor (beta chain) came up many times. The data are from a study of T cells in Graves' hyperthyroidism and ophthalmopathy. Trimming took 6 bases from V and 5 from J; bases not matched to a gene: 7. Germline V gene data show CDR1 as ENHRY and CDR2 as SYGVKD. The CDR3 is 15 residues long. Template material for amplifying TCR beta CDR3 regions consisted of RNA transcripts. Primed by the HTBI set, a first-round RT-PCR was run on the TCR CDR3. TCRdb fed the multiplex PCR reads into MiXCR, producing one record per CDR3 protein. The data contain under 200,000 distinct CDR3 sequences, about 9% of them singletons. Clinicians diagnosed patients from clinical symptoms, serum thyroxine and TRAb, thyroid ultrasound and orbital computed tomography.

This TCR was sampled from a woman between 18 and 30 years old with Graves' hyperthyroidism that later progressed to Graves' ophthalmopathy. The material sequenced was blood. The V gene is TRBV10-3, the J gene TRBJ2-1; the match to TRBD2 covers 10 bases. In DNA, the CDR3 is TGTGCCATCAGACCCGGACTAGCGGACAACAATGAGCAGTTCTTC. Protein: CAIRPGLADNNEQFF.